This entry lists 17 T cell receptor beta chains sequenced from one sample in a study of CD8+ T cells in alopecia areata. The sequencing template was cDNA reverse transcribed from extracted RNA. This table comes from immunoSEQ multiplex PCR, and its TCRdb copy is limited to in-frame clones, with some not included. The sample lists more than 150,000 clones, 50% to 75% occurring once. The starting material was CD4+ T cells sorted from blood, obtained at week 0. The receptors come from a human donor with alopecia areata.

The J gene is TRBJ1-6, the V gene TRBV7-9; 9 nucleotides line up with TRBD1. The CDR3 is 14 residues long. J lost 7 bases, V lost 5 bases, and 3 bases had no gene match. Germline CDR1 reads SEHNR; CDR2 reads FQNEAQ (reference sequence). CDR3 residues: CASSVGQGNSPLHF. DNA for the CDR3: TGTGCCAGCAGCGTTGGACAGGGGAATTCACCCCTCCACTTT.

V gene TRBV6-1 combines with J gene TRBJ2-5, with D unclear. CDR1 and CDR2 (germline): MNHNS, SASEGT. Trimming took 4 bases from V and 2 from J, leaving 14 bases between them. This CDR3 has 15 residues. In DNA form, the CDR3 reads TGTGCCAGCAGTGGAGAACGCAGGATACAAGAGACCCAGTACTTC. Residues: CASSGERRIQETQYF.

The rearrangement links TRBV7-9 to TRBJ2-1, with TRBD1 matching over 7 bases. This CDR3 comprises 15 residues. V shed 3 bases, J shed 0 bases, and the junction held 2 bases outside the gene matches. Germline V gene sequence: CDR1 SEHNR, CDR2 FQNEAQ (reference sequence). The CDR3 DNA follows: TGTGCCAGCAGCTTGGACAGGAGCTCCTACAATGAGCAGTTCTTC. As protein: CASSLDRSSYNEQFF.

This rearrangement joins TRBV29-1 to TRBJ1-1, with TRBD1 matching 7 bases. This CDR3 contains 12 residues. The V gene end was trimmed by 5 bases and the J gene end by 8 bases; junction bases not matched to a gene: 8. Germline CDR1 SQVTM, CDR2 ANQGSEA. DNA for the CDR3: TGCAGCGTTAGGGAGGGGGCAAGGGAAGCTTTCTTT. It encodes CSVREGAREAFF.

This rearrangement joins TRBV5-1 to TRBJ2-5, with TRBD1 matching 9 bases. V gave up 4 bases and J gave up 5 bases; unmatched junction bases: 6. Germline CDR1 and CDR2: SGHRS and YFSETQ. The CDR3 is 14 amino acids. CDR3 region: CASSRDRERETQYF. CDR3 DNA sequence: TGCGCCAGCAGCCGGGACAGGGAGCGGGAGACCCAGTACTTC. The full variable domain, with the rest looked up from reference TRBV5-1 and TRBJ2-5, is KAGVTQTPRYLIKTRGQQVTLSCSPISGHRSVSWYQQTPGQGLQFLFEYFSETQRNKGNFPGRFSGRQFSNSRSEMNVSTLELGDSALYLCASSRDRERETQYFGPGTRLLVL.

This clone was detected only a few times. CDR3 in DNA: TGTGCCAGCAGCTACGAGCGCCCCTATGGCTACACCTTC. Its translation: CASSYERPYGYTF. V gene TRBV7-9 combines with J gene TRBJ1-2; D remains ambiguous. V was pared by 4 bases and J by 4 bases, with 10 bases between. Per germline, CDR1 SEHNR and CDR2 FQNEAQ (reference sequence). The CDR3 has 13 residues. The variable domain in full, with the rest retrieved from reference TRBV7-9 and TRBJ1-2, is DTGVSQNPRHKITKRGQNVTFRCDPISEHNRLYWYRQTLGQGPEFLTYFQNEAQLEKSRLLSDRFSAERPKGSFSTLEIQRTEQGDSAMYLCASSYERPYGYTFGSGTRLTVV.

This clone was counted between two and nine times. Other nucleotide sequences from this sample produce the same CDR3. The rearrangement joins TRBV9 to TRBJ2-3, with TRBD2 matching 8 bases. This CDR3 contains 15 residues. Germline lookup yields CDR1 SGDLS and CDR2 YYNGEE. The V segment lost 0 bases and the J segment 3 bases; nucleotides outside the gene matches: 3. In nucleotides, the CDR3 is TGTGCCAGCAGCGTAGTGGCGGGGGGTACAGATACGCAGTATTTT. It yields the protein CASSVVAGGTDTQYF.

The chain couples TRBV5-1 to TRBJ1-1; 8 bases align to TRBD1. V dropped 5 bases and J dropped 2; count of bases not matched to a gene: 5. The CDR3 consists of 14 residues. The germline V gene encodes CDR1 SGHRS and CDR2 YFSETQ. The CDR3: CASSRTGSNTEAFF. CDR3 nucleotide sequence: TGCGCCAGCAGTCGGACAGGGTCAAACACTGAAGCTTTCTTT. Filled out from reference TRBV5-1 and TRBJ1-1, the complete variable domain reads KAGVTQTPRYLIKTRGQQVTLSCSPISGHRSVSWYQQTPGQGLQFLFEYFSETQRNKGNFPGRFSGRQFSNSRSEMNVSTLELGDSALYLCASSRTGSNTEAFFGQGTRLTVV.

This clone was seen more than once but under ten times. The chain recombines TRBV29-1 with TRBJ1-1; TRBD1 agrees at 7 bases. Unmatched junction bases numbered 9, after V lost 4 bases and J lost 7 bases. CDR1 is SQVTM, CDR2 ANQGSEA, per germline. This CDR3 is 13 amino acids long. Here the CDR3 DNA reads TGCAGCGTTGGACCCGGGACAGCTATTGAAGCTTTCTTT. As protein: CSVGPGTAIEAFF.

As for this clone: One end of the junction fails to match germline, which may point to a read error. The chain couples TRBV7-7 to TRBJ2-3; possibly TRBD2 for D (6 bases). The CDR3 is 16 amino acids. CDR1 is SSHAT, CDR2 FNYEAQ, per germline (reference sequence). The CDR3 nucleotides are TGTGCTAGCAGCTTAGGAGCGGGCTGGCTCACAGATACGCAGTATTTT. This encodes CASSLGAGWLTDTQYF.

CDR3 sequence reads: CASSQTSGAGYGYTF. In nucleotides, the CDR3 is TGTGCCAGCAGCCAAACGTCAGGAGCAGGCTATGGCTACACCTTC. V is TRBV4-2 and J is TRBJ1-2; D is uncertain. CDR3 length: 15 residues. The ends were cut back, 2 bases at V and 4 bases at J, with 14 bases in the middle. In germline, CDR1 is LGHNA, CDR2 YNFKEQ.

This clone was seen just once. The chain recombines TRBV29-1 with TRBJ2-7; D remains ambiguous. Germline CDR1 reads SQVTM; CDR2 reads ANQGSEA. Trimming removed 4 bases at V and 2 bases at J, with 12 bases between. This CDR3 is 13 amino acids long. The CDR3 protein is CSVGGPSPYEQYF. The CDR3 DNA sequence: TGCAGCGTTGGGGGTCCCAGTCCCTACGAGCAGTACTTC.

In its sample, this clone was seen a few times. The same CDR3 arises from other DNA sequences in this sample as well. This rearrangement joins TRBV20-1 to TRBJ2-5; D is ambiguous. Trimming took 5 bases from V and 3 from J, leaving 4 bases between them. The CDR3 length is 10 residues. The germline V gene has CDR1 DFQATT and CDR2 SNEGSKA (reference sequence). CDR3 amino acids: CSASEETQYF. The CDR3 nucleotides are TGCAGTGCTTCTGAAGAGACCCAGTACTTC.

V gene TRBV29-1 combines with J gene TRBJ1-2, with D possibly matching TRBD1 (6 bases). CDR3 length equals 14 residues. Germline V CDR1 and CDR2: SQVTM, ANQGSEA. The V and J ends lost 6 bases and 4 bases respectively, with 18 bases between them. The chain's CDR3 is CSVQRPGEPYGYTF. CDR3 bases: TGCAGCGTCCAAAGACCAGGGGAGCCCTATGGCTACACCTTC.

This rearrangement joins TRBV6-1 to TRBJ2-1; 10 positions match TRBD2. The CDR3 length is 15 residues. CDR1 is MNHNS and CDR2 is SASEGT in the germline V gene. V lost 4 bases, J lost 8 bases, and 8 bases stayed unmatched. Here the CDR3 reads CASSVLSSGGYEQFF. As DNA, the CDR3 is TGTGCCAGCAGTGTGTTGTCTAGCGGGGGCTATGAGCAGTTCTTC.

This clone was observed a single time. The rearrangement uses TRBV30 and TRBJ1-5, with D possibly being TRBD1 (6 bases). The germline V and J ends were trimmed by 2 bases and 4 bases, with 9 bases remaining between them. The CDR3 has 13 residues. Germline CDR1 GTSNPN, CDR2 SVGIG (reference sequence). DNA of the CDR3: TGTGCCTGGAGTAGACAGGAGAATCAGCCCCAGCATTTT. This gives the protein CAWSRQENQPQHF.

The J gene is TRBJ1-2, the V gene TRBV18; D is ambiguous. The V end lost 3 bases, the J end lost 3 bases, and 17 bases lay between the germline ends. The germline CDR1 and CDR2 sequences are KGHSH and LQKENI. The CDR3 covers 16 residues. CDR3 sequence: CASSPSANPWDYGYTF. The CDR3 DNA follows: TGTGCCAGCTCACCCTCAGCGAATCCTTGGGACTATGGCTACACCTTC.